This T cell receptor (beta chain) was observed in a study of T-cell memory formation after mild COVID-19. Notes on the study in general: Second-wave clones with a day 37 peak had unconfirmed SARS-CoV-2 specificity.

TCRdb fed the 5' RACE reads into MiXCR, producing one record per CDR3 protein. This table has about 57,000 distinct CDR3 sequences, 10% to 15% appearing once. Notes on this clonotype: As yet, its antigen is unknown.

Trimming stripped 2 bases from V and 0 bases from J, with 8 bases between. Germline loops: CDR1 SGHDT, CDR2 YYEEEE. This CDR3 region has 14 residues. The specimen sequenced was PBMCs or a T cell subset sorted from them (not recorded which). This receptor was taken from a man in his late teens or twenties who had mild COVID-19 (a few samples of this study predate the infection). Cell type and time point are not known. The J gene is TRBJ2-5, the V gene TRBV5-6; the D is unclear. The CDR3 is CASSFGSYQETQYF. The CDR3 coding sequence is TGTGCCAGCAGCTTCGGGTCTTACCAAGAGACCCAGTACTTC.